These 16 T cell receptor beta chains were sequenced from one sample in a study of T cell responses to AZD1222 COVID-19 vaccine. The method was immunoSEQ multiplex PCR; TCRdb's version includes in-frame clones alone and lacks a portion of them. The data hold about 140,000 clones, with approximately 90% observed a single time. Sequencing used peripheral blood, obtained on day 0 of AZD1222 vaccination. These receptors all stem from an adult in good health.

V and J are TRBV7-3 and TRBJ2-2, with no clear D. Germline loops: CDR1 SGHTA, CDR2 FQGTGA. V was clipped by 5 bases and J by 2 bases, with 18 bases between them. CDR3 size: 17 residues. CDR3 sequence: CASSLGRTTYNTGELFF. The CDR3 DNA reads TGTGCCAGCAGCCTCGGACGGACCACCTACAACACCGGGGAGCTGTTTTTT.

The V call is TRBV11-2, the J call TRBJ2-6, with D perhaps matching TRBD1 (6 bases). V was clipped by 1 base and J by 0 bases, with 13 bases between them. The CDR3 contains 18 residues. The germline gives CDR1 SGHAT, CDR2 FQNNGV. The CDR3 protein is CASSLVRTASSGANVLTF. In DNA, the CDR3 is TGTGCCAGCAGCTTAGTGCGGACAGCCAGCTCTGGGGCCAACGTCCTGACTTTC.

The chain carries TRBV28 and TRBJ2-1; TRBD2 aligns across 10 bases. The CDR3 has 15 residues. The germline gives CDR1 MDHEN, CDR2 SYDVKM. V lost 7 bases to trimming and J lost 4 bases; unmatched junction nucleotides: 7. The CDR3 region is CASIPGTSAYNEQFF. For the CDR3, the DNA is TGTGCCAGCATCCCCGGGACTAGCGCTTACAATGAGCAGTTCTTC.

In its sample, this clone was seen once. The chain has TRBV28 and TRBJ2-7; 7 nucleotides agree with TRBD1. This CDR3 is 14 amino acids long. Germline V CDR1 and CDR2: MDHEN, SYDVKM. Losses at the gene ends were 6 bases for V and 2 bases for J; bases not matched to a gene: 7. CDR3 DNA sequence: TGTGCCAGCAGGTCGGGACAGCCGACCTACGAGCAGTACTTC. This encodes CASRSGQPTYEQYF.

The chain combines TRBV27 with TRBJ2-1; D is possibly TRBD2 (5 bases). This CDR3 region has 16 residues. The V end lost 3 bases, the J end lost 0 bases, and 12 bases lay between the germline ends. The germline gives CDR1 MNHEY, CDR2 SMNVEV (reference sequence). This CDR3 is CASSFQRKHSYNEQFF. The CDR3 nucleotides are TGTGCCAGCAGTTTTCAGCGGAAACACTCCTACAATGAGCAGTTCTTC.

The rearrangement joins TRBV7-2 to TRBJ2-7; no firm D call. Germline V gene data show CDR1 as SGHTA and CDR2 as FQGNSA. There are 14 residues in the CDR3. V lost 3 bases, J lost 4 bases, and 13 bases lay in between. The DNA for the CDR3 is TGTGCCAGCAGCTTCCTGGGCAGTGGATACGAGCAGTACTTC. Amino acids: CASSFLGSGYEQYF.

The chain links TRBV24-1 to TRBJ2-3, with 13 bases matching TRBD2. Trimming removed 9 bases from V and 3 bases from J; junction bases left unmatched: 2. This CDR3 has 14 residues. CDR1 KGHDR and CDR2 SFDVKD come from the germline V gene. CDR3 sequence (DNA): TGTGCCACCGAGACTAGCGGGAGGACAGATACGCAGTATTTT. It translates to CATETSGRTDTQYF.

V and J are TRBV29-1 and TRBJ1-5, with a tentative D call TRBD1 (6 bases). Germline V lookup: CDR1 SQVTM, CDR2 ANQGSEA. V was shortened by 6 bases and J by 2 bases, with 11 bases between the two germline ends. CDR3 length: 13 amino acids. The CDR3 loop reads CSVRGHGNQPQHF. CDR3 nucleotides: TGCAGCGTCCGGGGGCACGGCAATCAGCCCCAGCATTTT. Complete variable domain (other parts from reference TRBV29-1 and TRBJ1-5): SAVISQKPSRDICQRGTSLTIQCQVDSQVTMMFWYRQQPGQSLTLIATANQGSEATYESGFVIDKFPISRPNLTFSTLTVSNMSPEDSSIYLCSVRGHGNQPQHFGDGTRLSIL.

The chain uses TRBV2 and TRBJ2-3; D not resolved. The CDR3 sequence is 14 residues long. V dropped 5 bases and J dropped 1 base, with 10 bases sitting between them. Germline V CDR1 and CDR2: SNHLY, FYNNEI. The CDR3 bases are TGTGCCAGCAGTACCAATATGGGCACAGATACGCAGTATTTT. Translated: CASSTNMGTDTQYF.

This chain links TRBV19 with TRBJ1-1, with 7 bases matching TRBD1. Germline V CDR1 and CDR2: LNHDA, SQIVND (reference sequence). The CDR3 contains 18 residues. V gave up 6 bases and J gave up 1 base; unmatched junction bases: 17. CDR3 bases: TGTGCCAGTAGCATTCCCGCCGACAGGGTGGGAAAGAACACTGAAGCTTTCTTT. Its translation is CASSIPADRVGKNTEAFF. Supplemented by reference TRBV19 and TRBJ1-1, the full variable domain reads DGGITQSPKYLFRKEGQNVTLSCEQNLNHDAMYWYRQDPGQGLRLIYYSQIVNDFQKGDIAEGYSVSREKKESFPLTVTSAQKNPTAFYLCASSIPADRVGKNTEAFFGQGTRLTVV.

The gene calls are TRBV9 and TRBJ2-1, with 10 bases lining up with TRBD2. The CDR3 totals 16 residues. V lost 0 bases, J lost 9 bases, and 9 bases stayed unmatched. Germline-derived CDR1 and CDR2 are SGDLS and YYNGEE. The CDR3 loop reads CASSVGGSSGSSEQFF. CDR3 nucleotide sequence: TGTGCCAGCAGCGTAGGGGGCTCTAGCGGGAGTTCTGAGCAGTTCTTC.

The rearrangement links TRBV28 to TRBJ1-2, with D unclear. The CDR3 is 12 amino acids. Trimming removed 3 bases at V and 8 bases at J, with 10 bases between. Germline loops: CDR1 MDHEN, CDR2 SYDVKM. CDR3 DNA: TGTGCCAGCAGTTTGCGGGAGTTGGGCTACACCTTC. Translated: CASSLRELGYTF.

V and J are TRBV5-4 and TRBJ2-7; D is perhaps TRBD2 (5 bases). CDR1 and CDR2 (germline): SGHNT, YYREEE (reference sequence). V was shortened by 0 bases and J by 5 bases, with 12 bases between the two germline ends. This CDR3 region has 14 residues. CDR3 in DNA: TGTGCCAGCAGCTTGGAGTCTAGCAGCCACGAGCAGTACTTC. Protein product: CASSLESSSHEQYF.

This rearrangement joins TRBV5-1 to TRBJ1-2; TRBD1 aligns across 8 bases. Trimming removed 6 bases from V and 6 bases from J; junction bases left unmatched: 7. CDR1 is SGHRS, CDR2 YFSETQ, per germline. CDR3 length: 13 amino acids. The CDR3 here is CASTPGGLNGYTF. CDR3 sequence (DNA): TGCGCCAGCACCCCAGGGGGCCTGAATGGCTACACCTTC.

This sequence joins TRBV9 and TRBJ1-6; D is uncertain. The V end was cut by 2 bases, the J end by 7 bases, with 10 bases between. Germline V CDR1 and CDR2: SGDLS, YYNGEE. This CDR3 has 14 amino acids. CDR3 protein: CASSVREGNSPLHF. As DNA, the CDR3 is TGTGCCAGCAGCGTGAGGGAAGGAAATTCACCCCTCCACTTT.

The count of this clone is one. The CDR3 DNA reads TGCGCCAGCAGCTTGGCCTCCTACGAGCAGTACTTC. It codes for CASSLASYEQYF. The genes are TRBV5-1 and TRBJ2-7; D unresolved. Germline values: CDR1 SGHRS, CDR2 YFSETQ. This CDR3 spans 12 amino acids. V was cut by 0 bases and J by 0 bases, with 1 base left in between.